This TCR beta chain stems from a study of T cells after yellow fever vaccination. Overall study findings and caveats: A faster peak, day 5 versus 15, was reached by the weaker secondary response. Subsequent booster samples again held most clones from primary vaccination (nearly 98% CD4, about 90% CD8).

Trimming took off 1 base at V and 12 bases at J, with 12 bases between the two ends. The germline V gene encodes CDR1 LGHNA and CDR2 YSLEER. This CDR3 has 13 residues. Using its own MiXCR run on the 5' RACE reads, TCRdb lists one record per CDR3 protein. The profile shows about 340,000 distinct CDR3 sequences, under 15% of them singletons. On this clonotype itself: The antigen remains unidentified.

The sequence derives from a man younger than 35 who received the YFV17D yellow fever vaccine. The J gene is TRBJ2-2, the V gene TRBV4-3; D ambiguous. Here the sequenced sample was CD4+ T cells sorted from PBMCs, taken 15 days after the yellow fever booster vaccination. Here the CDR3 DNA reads TGCGCCAGCAGCCAAGTTGTAGTTCGGAAGCTGTTTTTT. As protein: CASSQVVVRKLFF.